This section outlines one T cell receptor beta chain sequence together with its context. The germline gives CDR1 SEHNR, CDR2 FQNEAQ (reference sequence). Trimming at V came to 11 bases and at J to 6 bases, leaving 11 bases not matched to a gene. CDR3 length: 13 amino acids. This entry is derived from a study of blood T cell repertoires in COVID-19. The overall study: PBMCs, B-cell-depleted T cells, or T cells provided the cDNA or gDNA that made up the material.

In the authors' workflow: How many nucleated cells were present was estimated from reference gene primer amplification. Data came from immunoSEQ multiplex PCR; TCRdb stores just in-frame clones and leaves some out. From that table come the V and J calls and clone size; the DNA was used to work out D and trimming. The sample has approximately 140,000 clones; around four fifths are singletons. This clonotype originated in a middle-aged man with acute COVID-19. The rearrangement links TRBV7-9 to TRBJ2-3, with 7 bases lining up with TRBD1. The source material was PBMCs or T cells enriched from blood (not recorded which). The CDR3 is CAVNRGNQDTQYF. The CDR3 coding sequence is TGTGCCGTCAACAGGGGAAATCAGGATACGCAGTATTTT. The full variable domain, rest sourced from reference TRBV7-9 and TRBJ2-3, is DTGVSQNPRHKITKRGQNVTFRCDPISEHNRLYWYRQTLGQGPEFLTYFQNEAQLEKSRLLSDRFSAERPKGSFSTLEIQRTEQGDSAMYLCAVNRGNQDTQYFGPGTRLTVL.